The 2 T cell receptor beta chains in this list originate from one sample, sequenced in a study of multiple sclerosis patients with progressive multifocal leukoencephalopathy. Clones were sequenced by immunoSEQ multiplex PCR, and TCRdb holds only the in-frame ones, with some missing. Counted here are tens of thousands of clones, roughly 87% occurring once; the ten biggest clones make up 3% to 3.5%. Time point defined: time of PML onset. The sequenced sample was PBMCs, obtained from a patient treated with natalizumab. The source of these receptors is a human donor with progressive multifocal leukoencephalopathy.

The chain joins TRBV7-8 to TRBJ2-1; 14 bases align to TRBD2. The CDR3 has 16 amino acids. Germline CDR1 is SGHVS and CDR2 is FQNEAQ. V shed 5 bases and J 7 bases; nucleotides not matched to a gene: 7. In nucleotides, the CDR3 is TGTGCCAGCAGCCCCCGACTAGCGGGAGGGCGTAATGAGCAGTTCTTC. Translation: CASSPRLAGGRNEQFF.

This clone was observed a handful of times. The chain uses TRBV10-3 and TRBJ1-5; 10 nucleotides agree with TRBD1. The junction had 2 bases not matched to a gene; V was cut back by 5 bases and J by 4 bases. CDR1 and CDR2 from the germline V gene are ENHRY and SYGVKD. The CDR3 sequence is 14 residues long. CDR3 sequence (DNA): TGTGCCATCAGTCGGGACAGGGGAAATCAGCCCCAGCATTTT. Protein product: CAISRDRGNQPQHF.